This T cell receptor (beta chain) appears in the sequencing data of a study of cytomegalovirus exposure and HLA in healthy donors. Study-level findings and limits: Usually a TCR sequence was rare, but some public TCRs were found in many donors.

The method was immunoSEQ multiplex PCR; TCRdb's version includes in-frame clones alone and lacks a portion of them. Of some 61,000 clones detected, approximately 97% appear once; the ten largest clones hold around 1.6%. Comment on this clone: Its target is not known.

It was the approximately 120-subject validation cohort, separate from the approximately 700-subject first cohort, to which the donors belonged. This TCR derives from a woman under 30 in good health and CMV-seropositive. The material sequenced was PBMCs.

The CDR3 nucleotides are TGTGCCAGCAGCTTAAGGGCGGGACAGGGGGCGAGCAATGAGCAGTTCTTC. As protein: CASSLRAGQGASNEQFF. The rearrangement links TRBV7-9 to TRBJ2-1; 12 bases map to TRBD1. The junction had 8 bases not matched to a gene; V was cut back by 2 bases and J by 6 bases. The germline V gene encodes CDR1 SEHNR and CDR2 FQNEAQ (reference sequence). The CDR3 covers 17 residues.